The TCR beta chain under discussion was sequenced for a study of T cells in tuberculosis. Background on the study: Sequenced TCRs come from CD1B-GMM tetramer-binding T cells. Study-wide results and caveats: GMM-specific TCRs were nearer to active tuberculosis alpha repertoires, suggesting expansion.

This CDR3 spans 15 amino acids. From germline, CDR1 is MRHNA and CDR2 SNTAGT. V dropped 0 bases and J dropped 7; count of bases not matched to a gene: 1. In the case of this clone: Its antigen is as yet unknown.

Assay: immunoSEQ multiplex PCR; the TCRdb copy retains only in-frame clones and omits some. The repertoire holds about 40,000 clones, with 94% as singletons. As to time point: new active TB diagnosis, blood taken before or within 7 days of starting treatment. The V call is TRBV6-4, the J call TRBJ2-1; TRBD2 matches 12 bases. The input for sequencing was PBMCs, taken at tuberculosis diagnosis. The sequence derives from an adult with tuberculosis. DNA for the CDR3: TGTGCCAGCAGTGACTCTCTAGCGGGGGGGAATGAGCAGTTCTTC. As protein: CASSDSLAGGNEQFF.